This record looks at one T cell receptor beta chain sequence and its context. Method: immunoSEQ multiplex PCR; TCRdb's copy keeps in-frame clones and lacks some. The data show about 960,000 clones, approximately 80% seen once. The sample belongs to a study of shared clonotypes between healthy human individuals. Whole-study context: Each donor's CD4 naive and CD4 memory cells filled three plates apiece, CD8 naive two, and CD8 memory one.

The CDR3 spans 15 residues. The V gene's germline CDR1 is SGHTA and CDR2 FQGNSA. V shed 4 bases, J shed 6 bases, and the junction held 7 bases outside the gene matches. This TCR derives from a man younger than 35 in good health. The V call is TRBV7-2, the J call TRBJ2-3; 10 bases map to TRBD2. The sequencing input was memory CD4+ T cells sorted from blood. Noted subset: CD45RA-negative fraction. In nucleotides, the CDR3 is TGTGCCAGCAGCTCTAGCGGGGGCGGCCGGGATACGCAGTATTTT. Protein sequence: CASSSSGGGRDTQYF.